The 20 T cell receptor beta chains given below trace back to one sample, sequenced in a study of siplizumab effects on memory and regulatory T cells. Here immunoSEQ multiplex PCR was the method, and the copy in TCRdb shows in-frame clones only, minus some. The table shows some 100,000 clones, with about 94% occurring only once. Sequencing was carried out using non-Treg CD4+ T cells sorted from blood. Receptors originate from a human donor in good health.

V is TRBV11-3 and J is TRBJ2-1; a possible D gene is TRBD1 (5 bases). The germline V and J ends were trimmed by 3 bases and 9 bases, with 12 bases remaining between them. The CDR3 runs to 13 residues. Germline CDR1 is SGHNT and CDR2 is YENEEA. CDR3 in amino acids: CASSLRRAGEQFF. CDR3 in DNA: TGTGCCAGCAGCTTGCGCAGGGCCGGTGAGCAGTTCTTC.

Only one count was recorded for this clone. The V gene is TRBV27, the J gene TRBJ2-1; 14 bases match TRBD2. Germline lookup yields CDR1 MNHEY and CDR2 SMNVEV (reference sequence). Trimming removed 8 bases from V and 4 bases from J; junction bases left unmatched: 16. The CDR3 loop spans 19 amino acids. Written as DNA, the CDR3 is TGTGCCAGCCGAGAGGGGACTAGCGGGAGCGCCTTGATATACAATGAGCAGTTCTTC. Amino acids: CASREGTSGSALIYNEQFF.

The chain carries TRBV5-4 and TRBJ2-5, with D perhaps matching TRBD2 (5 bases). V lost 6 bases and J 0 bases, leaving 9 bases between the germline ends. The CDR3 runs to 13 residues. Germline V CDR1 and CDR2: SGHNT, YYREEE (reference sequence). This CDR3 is CASTTGNQETQYF. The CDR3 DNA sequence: TGTGCCAGCACCACCGGGAACCAAGAGACCCAGTACTTC.

This CDR3 is CATSRDRGNQPQHF. CDR3 coding DNA: TGTGCCACCAGCAGAGACAGGGGTAATCAGCCCCAGCATTTT. This chain connects TRBV15 to TRBJ1-5; a possible D gene is TRBD1 (6 bases). This CDR3 spans 14 amino acids. V shed 0 bases and J shed 4 bases, with 7 bases lying between them. Germline V lookup: CDR1 LNHNV, CDR2 YYDKDF (reference sequence).

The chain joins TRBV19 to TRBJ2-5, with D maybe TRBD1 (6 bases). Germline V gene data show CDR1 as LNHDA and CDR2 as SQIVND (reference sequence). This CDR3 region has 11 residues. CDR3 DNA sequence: TGTGAACCGGGACACTTGGTTTACCAGTACTTC. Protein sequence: CEPGHLVYQYF.

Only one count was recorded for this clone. Written as DNA, the CDR3 is TGCGCCAGCAGCTACTCTACAGGGGCAGGGGAGACCCAGTACTTC. It encodes CASSYSTGAGETQYF. This chain joins TRBV5-1 and TRBJ2-5; 7 bases match TRBD1. CDR1 and CDR2 from the germline V gene are SGHRS and YFSETQ. The CDR3 covers 15 residues. V gave up 3 bases and J gave up 5 bases; unmatched junction bases: 10.

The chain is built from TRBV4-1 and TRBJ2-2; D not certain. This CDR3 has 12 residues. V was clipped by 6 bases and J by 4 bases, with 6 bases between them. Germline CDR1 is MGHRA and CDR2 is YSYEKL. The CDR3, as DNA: TGCGCCAGCAGTTCCGTCACCGGGGAGCTGTTTTTT. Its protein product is CASSSVTGELFF.

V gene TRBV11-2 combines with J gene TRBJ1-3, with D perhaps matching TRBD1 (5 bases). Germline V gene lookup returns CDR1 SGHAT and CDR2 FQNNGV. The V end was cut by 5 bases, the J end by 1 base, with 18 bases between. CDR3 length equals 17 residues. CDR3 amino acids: CASSLVTSGGSGNTIYF. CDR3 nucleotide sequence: TGTGCCAGCAGCCTCGTTACTTCTGGGGGTTCTGGAAACACCATATATTTT.

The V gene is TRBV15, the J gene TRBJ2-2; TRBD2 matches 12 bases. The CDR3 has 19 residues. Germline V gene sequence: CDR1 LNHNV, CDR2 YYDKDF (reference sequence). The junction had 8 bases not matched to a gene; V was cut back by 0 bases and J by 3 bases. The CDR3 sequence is CATSRDPLLAGGYTGELFF. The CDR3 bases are TGTGCCACCAGCAGAGATCCCCTACTAGCGGGAGGATACACCGGGGAGCTGTTTTTT.

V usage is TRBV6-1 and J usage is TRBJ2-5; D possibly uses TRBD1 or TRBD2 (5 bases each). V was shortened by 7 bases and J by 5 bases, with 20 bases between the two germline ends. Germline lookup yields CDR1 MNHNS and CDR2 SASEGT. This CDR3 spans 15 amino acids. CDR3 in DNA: TGTGCCAGCACCCCCCTCAGAGGGGCTGGGGAGACCCAGTACTTC. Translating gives CASTPLRGAGETQYF.

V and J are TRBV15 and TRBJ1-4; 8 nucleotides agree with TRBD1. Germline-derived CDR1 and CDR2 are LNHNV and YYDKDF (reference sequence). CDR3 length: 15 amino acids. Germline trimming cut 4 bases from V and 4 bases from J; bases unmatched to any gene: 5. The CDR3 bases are TGTGCCACCAGCATCCTAGGACAGGGTAATGAAAAACTGTTTTTT. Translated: CATSILGQGNEKLFF.

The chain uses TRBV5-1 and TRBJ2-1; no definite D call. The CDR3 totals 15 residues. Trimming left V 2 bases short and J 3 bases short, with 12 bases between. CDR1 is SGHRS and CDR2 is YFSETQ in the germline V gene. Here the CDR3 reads CASSLRSYDYNEQFF. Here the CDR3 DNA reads TGCGCCAGCAGCTTAAGGAGCTACGACTACAATGAGCAGTTCTTC.

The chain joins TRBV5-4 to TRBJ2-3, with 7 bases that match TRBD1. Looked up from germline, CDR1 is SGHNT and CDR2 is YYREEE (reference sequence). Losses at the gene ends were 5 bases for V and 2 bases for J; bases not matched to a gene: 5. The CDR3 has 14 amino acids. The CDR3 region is CASRGQDFTDTQYF. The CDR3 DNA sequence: TGTGCCAGCAGAGGACAGGATTTCACAGATACGCAGTATTTT.

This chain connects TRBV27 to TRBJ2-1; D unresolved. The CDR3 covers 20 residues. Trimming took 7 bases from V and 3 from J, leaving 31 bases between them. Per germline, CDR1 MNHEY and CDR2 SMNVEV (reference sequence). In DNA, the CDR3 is TGTGCCAGCACCTACCTGTGGATGAAGACCCGACGGGTCAGCTACAATGAGCAGTTCTTC. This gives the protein CASTYLWMKTRRVSYNEQFF.

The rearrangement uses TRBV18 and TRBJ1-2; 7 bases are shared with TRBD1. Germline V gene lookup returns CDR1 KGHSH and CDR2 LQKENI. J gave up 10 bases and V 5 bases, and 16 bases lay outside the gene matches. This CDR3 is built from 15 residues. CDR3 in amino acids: CASSEVGQGVTAYTF. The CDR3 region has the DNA TGTGCCAGCTCAGAAGTCGGTCAGGGGGTCACTGCCTACACCTTC.

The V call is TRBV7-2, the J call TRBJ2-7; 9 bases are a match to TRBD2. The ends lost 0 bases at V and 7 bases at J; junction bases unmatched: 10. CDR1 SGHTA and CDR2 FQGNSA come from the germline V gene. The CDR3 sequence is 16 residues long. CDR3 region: CASSLALGREGGEQYF. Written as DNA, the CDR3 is TGTGCCAGCAGCTTAGCCTTGGGGCGGGAGGGCGGTGAGCAGTACTTC. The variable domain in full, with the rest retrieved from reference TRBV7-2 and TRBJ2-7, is GAGVSQSPSNKVTEKGKDVELRCDPISGHTALYWYRQSLGQGLEFLIYFQGNSAPDKSGLPSDRFSAERTGGSVSTLTIQRTQQEDSAVYLCASSLALGREGGEQYFGPGTRLTVT.

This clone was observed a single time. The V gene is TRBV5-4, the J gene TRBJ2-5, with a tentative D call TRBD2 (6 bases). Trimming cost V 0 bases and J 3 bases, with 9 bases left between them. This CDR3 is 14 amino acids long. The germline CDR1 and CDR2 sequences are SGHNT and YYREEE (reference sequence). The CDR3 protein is CASSLARTKETQYF. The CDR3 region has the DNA TGTGCCAGCAGCTTGGCAAGGACTAAAGAGACCCAGTACTTC.

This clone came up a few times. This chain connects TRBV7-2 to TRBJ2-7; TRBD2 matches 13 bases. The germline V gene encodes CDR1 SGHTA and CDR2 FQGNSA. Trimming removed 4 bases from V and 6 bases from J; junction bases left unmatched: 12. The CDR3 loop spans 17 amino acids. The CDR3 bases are TGTGCCAGCAGCTCCCCCCAAGGGGGACTAGCGGGATTCGAGCAGTACTTC. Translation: CASSSPQGGLAGFEQYF.

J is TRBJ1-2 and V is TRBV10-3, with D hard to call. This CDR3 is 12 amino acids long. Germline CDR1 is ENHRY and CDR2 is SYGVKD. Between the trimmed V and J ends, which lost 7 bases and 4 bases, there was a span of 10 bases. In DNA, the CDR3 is TGTGCCATCAACGGCCTCGTCTATGGCTACACCTTC. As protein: CAINGLVYGYTF.

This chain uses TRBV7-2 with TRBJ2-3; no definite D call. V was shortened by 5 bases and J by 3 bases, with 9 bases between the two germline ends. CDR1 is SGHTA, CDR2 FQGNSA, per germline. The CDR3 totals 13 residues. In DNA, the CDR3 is TGTGCCAGCAGCCCCCGGATTACAGATACGCAGTATTTT. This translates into CASSPRITDTQYF.